This T cell receptor (beta chain) was sequenced for a study of blood T cell repertoires in COVID-19. Study overall: The United States, Italy and Spain were the sources of the acute and convalescent COVID-19 samples. Nucleic acid was either cDNA or gDNA, and it came from T cells, B-cell-depleted T cells, or PBMCs.

Original methodology: Estimated nucleated cell counts came from reference gene primer amplification. Here immunoSEQ multiplex PCR was the method, and the copy in TCRdb shows in-frame clones only, minus some. V and J calls and clone size are as listed in that table; D and trimming were resolved from the DNA. The sample has nearly 65,000 clones; approximately 79% are singletons. Sequencing was carried out using peripheral blood. The sequence was obtained from a human donor in a cohort sampled during active COVID-19.

CDR3 nucleotide sequence: TGTGCCAGCAGTGAAGGGGAAGGGGGATCACCCCTCCACTTT. Its translation: CASSEGEGGSPLHF. The rearrangement joins TRBV6-1 to TRBJ1-6; maybe TRBD1 (6 bases). Trimming cost V 1 base and J 10 bases, with 11 bases left between them. Per germline, CDR1 MNHNS and CDR2 SASEGT. There are 14 residues in the CDR3.